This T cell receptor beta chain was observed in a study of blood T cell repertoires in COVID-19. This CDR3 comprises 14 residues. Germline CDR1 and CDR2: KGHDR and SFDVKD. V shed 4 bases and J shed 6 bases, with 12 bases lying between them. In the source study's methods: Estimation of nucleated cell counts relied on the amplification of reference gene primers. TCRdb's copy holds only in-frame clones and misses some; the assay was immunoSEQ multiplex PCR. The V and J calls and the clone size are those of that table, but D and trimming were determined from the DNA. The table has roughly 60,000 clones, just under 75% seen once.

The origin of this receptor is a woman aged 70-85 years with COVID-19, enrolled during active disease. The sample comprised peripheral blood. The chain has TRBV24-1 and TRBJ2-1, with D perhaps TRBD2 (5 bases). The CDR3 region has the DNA TGTGCCACCAGTGACCCTGGACTGTTCAATGAGCAGTTCTTC. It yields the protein CATSDPGLFNEQFF.